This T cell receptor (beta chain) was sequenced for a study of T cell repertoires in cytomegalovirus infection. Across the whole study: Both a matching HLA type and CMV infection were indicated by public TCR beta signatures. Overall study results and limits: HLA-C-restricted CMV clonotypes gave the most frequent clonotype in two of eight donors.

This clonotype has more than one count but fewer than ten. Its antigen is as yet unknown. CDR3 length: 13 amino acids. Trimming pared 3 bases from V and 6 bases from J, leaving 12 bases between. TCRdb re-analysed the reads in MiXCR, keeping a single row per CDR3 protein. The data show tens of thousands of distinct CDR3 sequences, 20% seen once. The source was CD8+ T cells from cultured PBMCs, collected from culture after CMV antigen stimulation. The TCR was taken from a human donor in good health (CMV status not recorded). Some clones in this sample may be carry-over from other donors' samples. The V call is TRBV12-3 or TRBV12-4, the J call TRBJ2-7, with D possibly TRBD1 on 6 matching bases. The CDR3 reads CASSFGLGGEQYF. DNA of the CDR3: TGTGCCAGCAGTTTTGGGTTAGGGGGCGAGCAGTACTTC.